A selection of T cell receptor beta chains follows, all from one sample in a study of CD8 T cells in Susac syndrome. TCRdb ran MiXCR on the immunoSEQ multiplex PCR reads and lists one entry per CDR3 protein. The sample holds some 200,000 distinct CDR3 sequences, approximately 95% seen once. Material: CD4+ T cells from PBMCs. The receptors originated from a human donor with multiple sclerosis. The CDR3 runs from the conserved cysteine through the conserved F or W. The order of the fields is V gene, J gene, clone size, D gene, CDR3 protein, CDR3 DNA. D genes are given only for firm matches. Size is omitted from some rows. Given values are once, few, many or a class for expanded clones.

v_gene: TRBV2
j_gene: TRBJ1-5
abundance: NA
d_gene: NA
CDR3aa: CASSGGQPQHF
CDR3nt: TGTGCCAGCAGTGGCGGTCAGCCCCAGCATTTT

v_gene: TRBV18
j_gene: TRBJ1-1
abundance: NA
d_gene: TRBD1
CDR3aa: CASSQRQGGMNTEAFF
CDR3nt: TGTGCCAGCTCACAACGACAGGGTGGGATGAACACTGAAGCTTTCTTT

v_gene: TRBV5-4
j_gene: TRBJ2-5
abundance: few
d_gene: NA
CDR3aa: CASSLQGGETQYF
CDR3nt: TGTGCCAGCAGCTTACAGGGTGGGGAGACCCAGTACTTC

v_gene: TRBV20-1
j_gene: TRBJ1-2
abundance: NA
d_gene: TRBD1
CDR3aa: CSASSLTGLGYGYTF
CDR3nt: TGCAGTGCTAGCTCTCTGACAGGGCTGGGTTATGGCTACACCTTC

v_gene: TRBV30
j_gene: TRBJ2-7
abundance: NA
d_gene: NA
CDR3aa: CAWRNAGHYEQYF
CDR3nt: TGTGCCTGGAGAAACGCGGGCCACTACGAGCAGTACTTC

v_gene: TRBV2
j_gene: TRBJ1-1
abundance: NA
d_gene: NA
CDR3aa: CASSSEGTEAFF
CDR3nt: TGTGCCAGCAGCTCGGAGGGGACTGAAGCTTTCTTT

v_gene: TRBV5-6
j_gene: TRBJ2-7
abundance: NA
d_gene: NA
CDR3aa: CASSLRGLSIYEQYF
CDR3nt: TGTGCCAGCAGCTTGCGTGGCCTCAGTATTTACGAGCAGTACTTC

v_gene: TRBV18
j_gene: TRBJ1-6
abundance: NA
d_gene: NA
CDR3aa: CASSPAGTYNSPLHF
CDR3nt: TGTGCCAGCTCACCAGCGGGGACCTATAATTCACCCCTCCACTTT

v_gene: TRBV20-1
j_gene: TRBJ2-7
abundance: once
d_gene: NA
CDR3aa: CSARDRLTEQYF
CDR3nt: TGCAGTGCTAGAGATCGACTTACCGAGCAGTACTTC

v_gene: TRBV29-1
j_gene: TRBJ1-2
abundance: NA
d_gene: TRBD1
CDR3aa: CSGGTGTNYGYTF
CDR3nt: TGCAGCGGGGGGACAGGGACTAACTATGGCTACACCTTC

v_gene: TRBV28
j_gene: TRBJ2-5
abundance: NA
d_gene: TRBD1
CDR3aa: CASRGQGFQETQYF
CDR3nt: TGTGCCAGCAGGGGACAGGGGTTCCAAGAGACCCAGTACTTC

v_gene: TRBV3-1
j_gene: TRBJ2-5
abundance: NA
d_gene: NA
CDR3aa: CASEGGAEGETQYF
CDR3nt: TGTGCCTCCGAGGGGGGGGCCGAAGGGGAGACCCAGTACTTC

v_gene: TRBV4-1
j_gene: TRBJ1-6
abundance: NA
d_gene: NA
CDR3aa: CASSTGRARGLFSPLHF
CDR3nt: TGCGCCAGCAGCACGGGCAGGGCCCGAGGTTTGTTTTCACCCCTCCACTTT

v_gene: TRBV5-4
j_gene: TRBJ2-1
abundance: NA
d_gene: TRBD1
CDR3aa: CASSLRQGGSYNEQFF
CDR3nt: TGTGCCAGCAGCTTAAGACAGGGCGGCTCCTACAATGAGCAGTTCTTC

v_gene: TRBV3-1
j_gene: TRBJ1-1
abundance: NA
d_gene: NA
CDR3aa: CASSQGPLANTEAFF
CDR3nt: TGTGCCAGCAGCCAGGGACCGCTGGCTAACACTGAAGCTTTCTTT

v_gene: TRBV7-9
j_gene: TRBJ2-1
abundance: NA
d_gene: NA
CDR3aa: CASSPPTATYNEQFF
CDR3nt: TGTGCCAGCAGCCCCCCAACAGCTACCTACAATGAGCAGTTCTTC

v_gene: TRBV20-1
j_gene: TRBJ2-2
abundance: NA
d_gene: NA
CDR3aa: CSARGPNTGELFF
CDR3nt: TGCAGTGCTAGAGGACCGAACACCGGGGAGCTGTTTTTT

v_gene: TRBV6-6
j_gene: TRBJ2-7
abundance: few
d_gene: NA
CDR3aa: CASSYGQNYEQYF
CDR3nt: TGTGCCAGCAGTTACGGGCAGAATTACGAGCAGTACTTC

v_gene: TRBV2
j_gene: TRBJ2-4
abundance: NA
d_gene: NA
CDR3aa: CASGGPESQYF
CDR3nt: TGTGCCAGCGGGGGCCCAGAATCTCAGTACTTC

v_gene: TRBV6-6
j_gene: TRBJ1-6
abundance: NA
d_gene: NA
CDR3aa: CASSYFLGRNSPLHF
CDR3nt: TGTGCCAGCAGTTACTTCTTGGGTAGAAATTCACCCCTCCACTTT

v_gene: TRBV4-1
j_gene: TRBJ2-1
abundance: NA
d_gene: NA
CDR3aa: CASSPLIGGLSYNEQFF
CDR3nt: TGCGCCAGCAGCCCTCTAATCGGGGGGCTCTCCTACAATGAGCAGTTCTTC

v_gene: TRBV7-2
j_gene: TRBJ2-5
abundance: NA
d_gene: TRBD2
CDR3aa: CASSVVAGGRGETQYF
CDR3nt: TGTGCCAGCAGCGTCGTCGCTGGCGGGAGAGGGGAGACCCAGTACTTC

v_gene: TRBV20-1
j_gene: TRBJ2-6
abundance: NA
d_gene: TRBD1
CDR3aa: CSARDGDRASGGANVLTF
CDR3nt: TGCAGTGCTAGAGATGGGGACAGGGCCTCAGGTGGGGCCAACGTCCTGACTTTC

v_gene: TRBV11-3
j_gene: TRBJ2-7
abundance: once
d_gene: NA
CDR3aa: CATISEGPYEQYF
CDR3nt: TGTGCCACAATCTCCGAGGGGCCCTACGAGCAGTACTTC

v_gene: TRBV10-3
j_gene: TRBJ2-1
abundance: NA
d_gene: TRBD2
CDR3aa: CAIGAGLDNEQFF
CDR3nt: TGTGCCATCGGTGCGGGACTAGACAATGAGCAGTTCTTC

v_gene: TRBV7-9
j_gene: TRBJ2-5
abundance: NA
d_gene: TRBD1
CDR3aa: CASSFGTVIQETQYF
CDR3nt: TGTGCCAGCAGCTTTGGGACAGTGATCCAAGAGACCCAGTACTTC

v_gene: TRBV7-9
j_gene: TRBJ2-3
abundance: NA
d_gene: TRBD1
CDR3aa: CASSIGQGPTDTQYF
CDR3nt: TGTGCCAGCAGCATCGGACAGGGACCCACAGATACGCAGTATTTT

v_gene: TRBV9
j_gene: TRBJ2-5
abundance: NA
d_gene: NA
CDR3aa: CASSVTGYQETQYF
CDR3nt: TGTGCCAGCAGCGTCACAGGGTACCAAGAGACCCAGTACTTC

v_gene: TRBV7-9
j_gene: TRBJ2-5
abundance: NA
d_gene: NA
CDR3aa: CASSRDDPLGTQYF
CDR3nt: TGTGCCAGCAGCCGAGATGACCCACTGGGGACCCAGTACTTC

v_gene: TRBV2
j_gene: TRBJ1-5
abundance: NA
d_gene: NA
CDR3aa: CASVGQSSNQPQHF
CDR3nt: TGTGCCAGCGTTGGACAGTCTAGCAATCAGCCCCAGCATTTT

v_gene: TRBV30
j_gene: TRBJ1-5
abundance: NA
d_gene: TRBD1
CDR3aa: CAWSNRGDQPQHF
CDR3nt: TGTGCCTGGAGTAACAGGGGGGATCAGCCCCAGCATTTT

v_gene: TRBV28
j_gene: TRBJ2-2
abundance: few
d_gene: NA
CDR3aa: CASRPTNTGELFF
CDR3nt: TGTGCCAGCAGGCCTACTAACACCGGGGAGCTGTTTTTT

v_gene: TRBV12-3/TRBV12-4
j_gene: TRBJ2-2
abundance: NA
d_gene: NA
CDR3aa: CASSLDPAGVTGELFF
CDR3nt: TGTGCCAGCAGTTTAGACCCAGCGGGCGTCACCGGGGAGCTGTTTTTT

v_gene: TRBV20-1
j_gene: TRBJ2-3
abundance: NA
d_gene: TRBD2
CDR3aa: CSARERGGAVDTQYF
CDR3nt: TGCAGTGCAAGAGAGCGCGGGGGGGCCGTAGATACGCAGTATTTT

v_gene: TRBV12-3/TRBV12-4
j_gene: TRBJ2-7
abundance: NA
d_gene: TRBD1
CDR3aa: CASRLTGSYEQYF
CDR3nt: TGTGCCAGCAGACTGACAGGGTCCTACGAGCAGTACTTC

v_gene: TRBV5-1
j_gene: TRBJ2-7
abundance: NA
d_gene: TRBD1
CDR3aa: CASSATRTGYEQYF
CDR3nt: TGCGCCAGCAGCGCTACCCGGACAGGGTACGAGCAGTACTTC

v_gene: TRBV29-1
j_gene: TRBJ2-1
abundance: NA
d_gene: TRBD2
CDR3aa: CSVEGTSGRVYFF
CDR3nt: TGCAGCGTTGAAGGGACTAGCGGGAGGGTTTACTTCTTC

v_gene: TRBV6-5
j_gene: TRBJ2-7
abundance: NA
d_gene: TRBD2
CDR3aa: CASSYSYGTKQYF
CDR3nt: TGTGCCAGCAGTTATTCCTACGGGACTAAGCAGTACTTC

v_gene: TRBV20-1
j_gene: TRBJ2-1
abundance: once
d_gene: NA
CDR3aa: CSARDPRTYNEQFF
CDR3nt: TGCAGTGCTAGAGATCCTAGAACCTACAATGAGCAGTTCTTC

v_gene: TRBV25-1
j_gene: TRBJ2-1
abundance: NA
d_gene: TRBD1
CDR3aa: CASSELRPGGNEQFF
CDR3nt: TGTGCCAGCAGTGAATTGAGGCCAGGGGGCAATGAGCAGTTCTTC

v_gene: TRBV18
j_gene: TRBJ1-1
abundance: NA
d_gene: TRBD1
CDR3aa: CASSIGQGNTEAFF
CDR3nt: TGTGCCAGCTCAATCGGACAGGGGAACACTGAAGCTTTCTTT

v_gene: TRBV5-1
j_gene: TRBJ2-3
abundance: once
d_gene: TRBD1
CDR3aa: CASSFPPLTGGGTDTQYF
CDR3nt: TGCGCCAGCAGCTTCCCTCCTCTGACAGGGGGCGGCACAGATACGCAGTATTTT

v_gene: TRBV20-1
j_gene: TRBJ2-2
abundance: NA
d_gene: NA
CDR3aa: CSARKRGNSVNTGELFF
CDR3nt: TGCAGTGCTAGAAAAAGGGGGAACAGCGTAAACACCGGGGAGCTGTTTTTT

v_gene: TRBV18
j_gene: TRBJ1-2
abundance: NA
d_gene: NA
CDR3aa: CASSPGSGGYTF
CDR3nt: TGTGCCAGCTCACCAGGGTCGGGAGGCTACACCTTC

v_gene: TRBV12-3/TRBV12-4
j_gene: TRBJ1-2
abundance: NA
d_gene: NA
CDR3aa: CASSSGDANYGYTF
CDR3nt: TGTGCCAGCAGCTCGGGGGACGCTAACTATGGCTACACCTTC

v_gene: TRBV13
j_gene: TRBJ2-2
abundance: NA
d_gene: NA
CDR3aa: CASSERSNTGELFF
CDR3nt: TGTGCCAGCAGCGAACGATCTAACACCGGGGAGCTGTTTTTT

v_gene: TRBV18
j_gene: TRBJ2-1
abundance: NA
d_gene: NA
CDR3aa: CASSPPRGQGSLDNEQFF
CDR3nt: NA

v_gene: TRBV27
j_gene: TRBJ2-7
abundance: NA
d_gene: NA
CDR3aa: CAIPPTGNLYEQYF
CDR3nt: TGTGCCATCCCACCTACAGGGAACCTCTACGAGCAGTACTTC

v_gene: TRBV12-3/TRBV12-4
j_gene: TRBJ1-5
abundance: NA
d_gene: NA
CDR3aa: CASSPRTHPGGQPQHF
CDR3nt: TGTGCCAGCAGCCCCCGGACGCACCCGGGCGGTCAGCCCCAGCATTTT

v_gene: TRBV7-7
j_gene: TRBJ2-2
abundance: NA
d_gene: NA
CDR3aa: CASSRDPGPGELFF
CDR3nt: TGTGCCAGCAGCCGAGATCCGGGTCCCGGGGAGCTGTTTTTT

v_gene: TRBV30
j_gene: TRBJ2-2
abundance: NA
d_gene: TRBD1
CDR3aa: CAWRGTANTGELFF
CDR3nt: TGTGCCTGGAGGGGGACAGCGAACACCGGGGAGCTGTTTTTT

v_gene: TRBV12-3/TRBV12-4
j_gene: TRBJ2-3
abundance: NA
d_gene: TRBD2
CDR3aa: CASSSGLATDTQYF
CDR3nt: TGTGCCAGCAGTTCGGGACTAGCAACAGATACGCAGTATTTT

v_gene: TRBV10-3
j_gene: TRBJ1-6
abundance: NA
d_gene: NA
CDR3aa: CAIRDLGDSPLHF
CDR3nt: TGTGCCATCAGGGATTTAGGCGATTCACCCCTCCACTTT

v_gene: TRBV5-1
j_gene: TRBJ2-1
abundance: once
d_gene: NA
CDR3aa: CASSTQGSIYNEQFF
CDR3nt: TGCGCCAGCAGCACACAGGGCAGCATCTACAATGAGCAGTTCTTC

v_gene: TRBV4-2
j_gene: TRBJ1-3
abundance: NA
d_gene: NA
CDR3aa: CASSQDIPSGNTIYF
CDR3nt: TGTGCCAGCAGCCAAGATATTCCATCTGGAAACACCATATATTTT

v_gene: TRBV25-1
j_gene: TRBJ2-3
abundance: NA
d_gene: NA
CDR3aa: CASSEGLVTQYF
CDR3nt: TGTGCCAGCAGTGAAGGCCTGGTTACGCAGTATTTT

v_gene: TRBV6-1
j_gene: TRBJ2-3
abundance: NA
d_gene: NA
CDR3aa: CASRPRGTRPGDTQYF
CDR3nt: TGTGCCAGCAGACCCCGGGGAACCAGGCCTGGGGATACGCAGTATTTT

v_gene: TRBV6-2/TRBV6-3
j_gene: TRBJ1-1
abundance: NA
d_gene: NA
CDR3aa: CASTDPNTEAFF
CDR3nt: TGTGCCAGCACGGACCCTAACACTGAAGCTTTCTTT

v_gene: TRBV29-1
j_gene: TRBJ2-7
abundance: NA
d_gene: NA
CDR3aa: CSARVEGLGEQYF
CDR3nt: TGCAGCGCCCGGGTCGAGGGTCTGGGCGAGCAGTACTTC

v_gene: TRBV7-2
j_gene: TRBJ2-5
abundance: NA
d_gene: TRBD2
CDR3aa: CASSLVQREAETQYF
CDR3nt: TGTGCCAGCAGCTTAGTACAGCGGGAGGCAGAGACCCAGTACTTC